Listed below are T cell receptor beta chains from one sample, sequenced in a study of T cell repertoires in cytomegalovirus infection. No antigen has been identified for these receptors. TCRdb independently ran MiXCR on the reads; one entry per CDR3 protein. Among about 220,000 distinct CDR3 sequences listed, about 40% were seen once. Sequencing used CD8+ T cells from cultured PBMCs, obtained from culture after CMV antigen stimulation. The receptors were sampled from a human donor in good health (CMV status not recorded). Some clones in this sample may be carry-over from other donors' samples. CDR3s include the opening cysteine and the closing phenylalanine or tryptophan. A D gene is named only where the DNA matches it firmly. Clone size is stated in some rows and not others, as once, few, many or a class when expanded.

14,TRBJ1-5,few,TRBD1,TRBV29-1,CSVVPGGSNQPQHF,TGCAGCGTGGTGCCAGGGGGGAGCAATCAGCCCCAGCATTTT
13,TRBJ2-7,NA,NA,TRBV7-4,CASSLPFSYEQYF,TGTGCCAGCAGCTTACCCTTCTCCTACGAGCAGTACTTC
16,TRBJ2-1,NA,NA,TRBV6-2/TRBV6-3,CASRPDRFRSYNEQFF,TGTGCCAGCAGACCCGACAGGTTTAGGTCCTACAATGAGCAGTTCTTC
16,TRBJ2-3,few,TRBD1,TRBV27,CASSSYRGGGTDTQYF,TGTGCCAGCAGTTCGTACAGGGGTGGGGGCACAGATACGCAGTATTTT
17,TRBJ2-1,NA,TRBD2,TRBV7-8,CASSIGLAGGSYNEQFF,TGTGCCAGCAGCATTGGACTAGCGGGAGGGTCCTACAATGAGCAGTTCTTC
14,TRBJ2-7,few,NA,TRBV11-2,CASSWRAVSYEQYF,TGTGCCAGCAGCTGGAGAGCGGTTTCCTACGAGCAGTACTTC
13,TRBJ2-7,NA,NA,TRBV7-9,CASSLEELHEQYF,TGTGCCAGCAGCTTAGAAGAGCTTCACGAGCAGTACTTC
14,TRBJ2-1,NA,NA,TRBV6-2/TRBV6-3,CASMSSNSYNEQFF,TGTGCCAGCATGAGCTCCAACTCCTACAATGAGCAGTTCTTC
13,TRBJ2-7,NA,NA,TRBV3-1,CASTQQDGYEQYF,TGTGCCAGCACCCAACAAGACGGCTACGAGCAGTACTTC
15,TRBJ1-4,NA,NA,TRBV20-1,CSARRGTTTNEKLFF,TGCAGTGCTAGGAGAGGGACAACAACTAATGAAAAACTGTTTTTT
15,TRBJ2-7,NA,NA,TRBV6-1,CASSERGSERYEQYF,TGTGCCAGCAGTGAAAGGGGGTCTGAGCGCTACGAGCAGTACTTC
17,TRBJ2-1,few,TRBD2,TRBV10-3,CAISESTASGRFDEQFF,TGTGCCATCAGTGAGTCGACGGCTAGCGGGAGATTCGATGAGCAGTTCTTC
14,TRBJ1-1,few,NA,TRBV5-5,CASSYRRDGRGAFF,TGTGCCAGCAGTTACCGCAGGGACGGCCGGGGAGCTTTCTTT
16,TRBJ2-1,few,TRBD2,TRBV7-3,CASSPLVGGGRNEQFF,TGTGCCAGCAGCCCCCTAGTCGGGGGGGGGCGCAATGAGCAGTTCTTC
15,TRBJ2-1,NA,TRBD1,TRBV7-2,CASSTRDRLYNEQFF,TGTGCCAGCAGCACCCGGGACAGGCTGTACAATGAGCAGTTCTTC
15,TRBJ1-1,NA,NA,TRBV19,CASSINAGRFTEAFF,TGTGCCAGTAGTATAAATGCCGGGAGGTTTACTGAAGCTTTCTTT
13,TRBJ2-3,once,NA,TRBV27,CASSLSLTDTQYF,TGTGCCAGCAGTTTATCGCTCACAGATACGCAGTATTTT
16,TRBJ1-4,few,TRBD1,TRBV7-6,CASTRRTGETNEKLFF,TGTGCCAGTACCCGGAGGACAGGGGAAACTAATGAAAAACTGTTTTTT
18,TRBJ2-7,many,NA,TRBV7-9,CASSSSMGEGPKGYEQYF,TGTGCCAGCAGCTCGTCTATGGGTGAGGGGCCCAAAGGCTACGAGCAGTACTTC
16,TRBJ2-3,NA,TRBD2,TRBV6-1,CASSEMVAGFGDTQYF,TGTGCCAGCAGTGAAATGGTAGCGGGATTCGGAGATACGCAGTATTTT
14,TRBJ2-7,few,NA,TRBV7-9,CASSSGGASYEQYF,TGTGCCAGCAGCTCCGGGGGAGCCTCCTACGAGCAGTACTTC
13,TRBJ2-1,NA,NA,TRBV27,CASSLASTDEQFF,TGTGCCAGCAGTTTGGCTAGCACCGATGAGCAGTTCTTC
14,TRBJ2-1,once,NA,TRBV28,CASSGTYTYNEQFF,TGTGCCAGCAGTGGGACATACACCTACAATGAGCAGTTCTTC
13,TRBJ1-1,NA,TRBD1,TRBV6-1,CASSDRGRTEAFF,TGTGCCAGCAGTGACAGGGGGAGAACTGAAGCTTTCTTT
16,TRBJ2-5,NA,NA,TRBV7-6,CASSLVYRPAEETQYF,TGTGCCAGCAGCTTAGTTTACCGACCCGCCGAAGAGACCCAGTACTTC
13,TRBJ1-2,few,NA,TRBV6-2/TRBV6-3,CASSYPILYGYTF,TGTGCCAGCAGTTACCCCATTCTCTATGGCTACACCTTC
16,TRBJ2-7,many,NA,TRBV27,CASSSLGRNYLYEQYF,TGTGCCAGCAGTTCCCTGGGCAGGAACTACCTCTACGAGCAGTACTTC
17,TRBJ2-1,NA,NA,TRBV25-1,CASSASRTVKTYNEQFF,TGTGCCAGCAGTGCATCGCGGACAGTTAAAACCTACAATGAGCAGTTCTTC
20,TRBJ2-7,NA,TRBD1,TRBV28,CASSPRRTGVGLPHSYEQYF,TGTGCCAGCAGTCCTCGGAGGACAGGGGTCGGACTACCCCATAGCTACGAGCAGTACTTC
15,TRBJ2-7,NA,NA,TRBV6-4,CASSPTRTEPYEQYF,TGTGCCAGCAGCCCAACTCGGACAGAACCCTACGAGCAGTACTTC
19,TRBJ1-3,NA,NA,TRBV6-1,CASSEDRAGRYLSGNTIYF,TGTGCCAGCAGTGAAGATCGGGCTGGGAGGTATCTCTCTGGAAACACCATATATTTT
15,TRBJ2-5,NA,TRBD1,TRBV6-1,CASSNPQGELETQYF,TGTGCCAGCAGTAACCCGCAGGGGGAATTAGAGACCCAGTACTTC
15,TRBJ2-1,NA,TRBD2,TRBV6-4,CASSDRAGGPDEQFF,TGTGCCAGCAGTGACCGGGCGGGGGGGCCCGATGAGCAGTTCTTC
15,TRBJ1-1,few,TRBD1,TRBV7-2,CASTHSDRALPEAFF,TGTGCCAGCACCCACTCCGACAGGGCCTTGCCTGAAGCTTTCTTT
12,TRBJ2-1,NA,NA,TRBV7-9,CASSASRGEQFF,TGTGCCAGCAGCGCCTCTAGGGGCGAGCAGTTCTTC
18,TRBJ2-1,NA,TRBD2,TRBV28,CASSSTYGASGSDDEQFF,TGTGCCAGCAGTTCCACATACGGGGCTAGCGGGAGTGACGATGAGCAGTTCTTC
15,TRBJ1-2,NA,TRBD1,TRBV11-2,CASSLVTGVDYGYTF,TGTGCCAGCAGCTTGGTGACAGGGGTTGACTATGGCTACACCTTC
14,TRBJ2-3,NA,NA,TRBV7-9,CASSLARTVDTQYF,TGTGCCAGCAGCTTAGCCCGGACAGTAGATACGCAGTATTTT
13,TRBJ1-1,NA,NA,TRBV7-6,CASNLEGNTEAFF,TGTGCCAGCAATTTAGAGGGAAACACTGAAGCTTTCTTT
14,TRBJ1-5,NA,NA,TRBV19,CASNEGGFDQPQHF,TGTGCCAGTAATGAGGGAGGATTCGATCAGCCCCAGCATTTT
13,TRBJ1-1,few,NA,TRBV7-9,CASSPRGKNEAFF,TGTGCCAGCAGCCCCCGGGGCAAGAATGAAGCTTTCTTT
14,TRBJ2-1,NA,TRBD1,TRBV13,CASRGQGGANEQFF,TGTGCCAGCAGGGGACAGGGGGGAGCGAATGAGCAGTTCTTC
14,TRBJ1-1,NA,TRBD1,TRBV19,CASYRQGSGTEAFF,TGTGCCAGTTATAGACAGGGCAGTGGCACTGAAGCTTTCTTT
13,TRBJ2-2,once,TRBD1,TRBV28,CASSPPLEGALFF,TGTGCCAGCAGTCCCCCACTTGAGGGGGCCCTGTTTTTT
17,TRBJ2-2,NA,NA,TRBV15,CATSSEWAAANTGELFF,TGTGCCACCAGCAGCGAGTGGGCAGCAGCTAACACCGGGGAGCTGTTTTTT
15,TRBJ2-5,few,NA,TRBV7-6,CASSLEDKNQETQYF,TGTGCCAGCAGCTTAGAGGACAAAAACCAAGAGACCCAGTACTTC
15,TRBJ2-7,NA,NA,TRBV25-1,CASSELIGSYYEQYF,TGTGCCAGCAGTGAATTGATAGGGTCCTACTACGAGCAGTACTTC
14,TRBJ1-5,NA,NA,TRBV20-1,CSAREGYSNQPQHF,TGCAGTGCCCGAGAGGGGTATAGCAATCAGCCCCAGCATTTT
13,TRBJ2-5,NA,NA,TRBV27,CASSLAGWETQYF,TGTGCCAGCAGTTTAGCGGGCTGGGAGACCCAGTACTTC